This T cell receptor (beta chain) is drawn from a study of CD8+ T cells in alopecia areata. This clone was found once. V lost 0 bases and J 9 bases, leaving 33 bases between the germline ends. The CDR3 has 20 amino acids. The germline CDR1 and CDR2 sequences are SGHDN and FVKESK. The treatment denotes: oral pan-JAK inhibitor, 5-10 mg twice daily. RNA extraction was followed by reverse transcription into cDNA, which acted as the sequencing template. Assay used: immunoSEQ multiplex PCR; TCRdb lists only in-frame clones, some missing. Among 180,000 or so clones, 40% to 55% were seen once, and the ten largest hold around 10%.

The rearrangement uses TRBV14 and TRBJ2-7, with a tentative D call TRBD2 (5 bases). The starting material was CD8+ T cells sorted from blood, obtained at roughly week 52, from a patient treated with tofacitinib. This clonotype was sampled from a human donor with alopecia areata. The CDR3 DNA reads TGTGCCAGCAGCCAAGATACCGGACTCTTACCATATCCAGAACATTTCGTGCAGTACTTC. Its translation: CASSQDTGLLPYPEHFVQYF.